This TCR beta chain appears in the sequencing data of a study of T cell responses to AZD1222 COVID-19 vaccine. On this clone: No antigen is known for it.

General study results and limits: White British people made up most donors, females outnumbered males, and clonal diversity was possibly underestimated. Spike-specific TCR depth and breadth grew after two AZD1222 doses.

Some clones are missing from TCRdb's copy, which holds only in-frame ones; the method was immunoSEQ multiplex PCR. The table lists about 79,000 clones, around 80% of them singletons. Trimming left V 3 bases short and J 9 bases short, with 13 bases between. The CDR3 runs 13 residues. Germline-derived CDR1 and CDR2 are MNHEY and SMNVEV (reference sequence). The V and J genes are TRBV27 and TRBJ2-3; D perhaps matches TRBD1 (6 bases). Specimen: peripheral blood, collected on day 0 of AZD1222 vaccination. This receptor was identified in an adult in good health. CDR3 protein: CASSLAPDRTQYF. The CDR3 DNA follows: TGTGCCAGCAGTTTGGCCCCAGACAGGACGCAGTATTTT.